The 9 T cell receptor beta chains reported below all come from one sample, sequenced in a study of response to subunit inactivated influenza vaccine. Each CDR3 protein gets one entry after TCRdb re-called the RT-PCR reads with MiXCR. The sample records around 570,000 distinct CDR3 sequences, roughly 10% being singletons. These data also formed part of another study, on T cells expressing NK-cell markers. This second study notes: Synthesis of TCR beta cDNA relied on 5'RACE template switching carrying UMIs.

This material consisted of PBMCs from blood, taken on the day of vaccination. The receptors were gathered from a middle-aged man who received an inactivated influenza vaccine.

This clonotype has only a few counts. V is TRBV20-1 and J is TRBJ2-7; 9 bases map to TRBD1. The CDR3 sequence is 15 residues long. Trimming removed 6 bases from V and 6 bases from J; junction bases left unmatched: 15. The germline gives CDR1 DFQATT, CDR2 SNEGSKA (reference sequence). CDR3 residues: CSAPKAMTGGGEQYF. Written as DNA, the CDR3 is TGCAGTGCACCTAAGGCTATGACAGGGGGAGGCGAGCAGTACTTC.

This clonotype has ten or more counts. J is TRBJ2-1 and V is TRBV5-1, with 7 positions matching TRBD1. Germline-derived CDR1 and CDR2 are SGHRS and YFSETQ. This CDR3 is built from 11 residues. Germline trimming cut 4 bases from V and 13 bases from J; bases unmatched to any gene: 5. In nucleotides, the CDR3 is TGCGCCAGCAGCAAGACAGGGAGTCAGTTCTTC. Amino acids: CASSKTGSQFF.

The genes are TRBV12-3 or TRBV12-4 and TRBJ2-7, with 8 bases identical to TRBD1. This CDR3 comprises 14 residues. Trimming at V came to 4 bases and at J to 4 bases, leaving 6 bases not matched to a gene. The CDR3 DNA reads TGTGCCAGCAGTTCTTGGGACAGGCATTACGAGCAGTACTTC. This codes for CASSSWDRHYEQYF.

This clonotype was counted a few times. V usage is TRBV20-1 and J usage is TRBJ2-7; TRBD1 matches 7 bases. V shed 3 bases, J shed 4 bases, and the junction held 3 bases outside the gene matches. Germline V gene sequence: CDR1 DFQATT, CDR2 SNEGSKA (reference sequence). The CDR3 is made up of 12 amino acids. CDR3 sequence: CSASDRDYEQYF. The DNA of the CDR3 is TGCAGTGCTAGCGACAGGGATTACGAGCAGTACTTC.

This clonotype was counted at least ten times. The rearrangement uses TRBV7-2 and TRBJ2-3; TRBD2 aligns across 9 bases. The CDR3 loop spans 16 amino acids. The germline V gene has CDR1 SGHTA and CDR2 FQGNSA. V dropped 2 bases and J dropped 1; count of bases not matched to a gene: 4. The CDR3 reads CASSLKGLARTDTQYF. Written as DNA, the CDR3 is TGTGCCAGCAGCTTAAAGGGACTAGCCCGCACAGATACGCAGTATTTT.

The J gene is TRBJ2-1, the V gene TRBV10-2; 8 positions match TRBD2. Trimming took 8 bases from V and 0 from J; bases not matched to a gene: 12. The CDR3 consists of 17 residues. Germline CDR1 WSHSY, CDR2 SAAADI. CDR3 sequence (DNA): TGCGCCAGCCGCTCGGGGGGGGGGACGATCTCCTACAATGAGCAGTTCTTC. Protein sequence: CASRSGGGTISYNEQFF.

The V and J genes are TRBV7-8 and TRBJ2-7; no clear D gene. Trimming took 5 bases from V and 6 from J, leaving 17 bases between them. The CDR3 totals 14 residues. Germline CDR1 reads SGHVS; CDR2 reads FQNEAQ. CDR3 nucleotides: TGTGCCAGCAGCCTAGACTGGTCCTCGGCCGAGCAGTACTTC. Translation: CASSLDWSSAEQYF.

The V gene is TRBV18, the J gene TRBJ2-7; 10 bases are shared with TRBD1. CDR1 is KGHSH and CDR2 is LQKENI in the germline V gene. The V segment lost 3 bases and the J segment 3 bases; nucleotides outside the gene matches: 8. This CDR3 spans 16 amino acids. The CDR3 DNA reads TGTGCCAGCTCACCCCAGCTACGGACAGGGGGCTACGAGCAGTACTTC. Translated, it gives CASSPQLRTGGYEQYF. The full variable domain, in which reference TRBV18 and TRBJ2-7 provide the parts outside the CDR3, is NAGVMQNPRHLVRRRGQEARLRCSPMKGHSHVYWYRQLPEEGLKFMVYLQKENIIDESGMPKERFSAEFPKEGPSILRIQQVVRGDSAAYFCASSPQLRTGGYEQYFGPGTRLTVT.

This clonotype came up many times. J is TRBJ2-7 and V is TRBV3-1; TRBD1 matches 7 bases. The CDR3 extends over 15 amino acids. With V trimmed by 3 bases and J by 0 bases, 5 bases remained unmatched. Germline V gene lookup returns CDR1 LGHDT and CDR2 YNNKEL (reference sequence). The CDR3 loop reads CASSQNPGGSYEQYF. CDR3 nucleotide sequence: TGTGCCAGCAGCCAGAATCCAGGGGGCTCCTACGAGCAGTACTTC.